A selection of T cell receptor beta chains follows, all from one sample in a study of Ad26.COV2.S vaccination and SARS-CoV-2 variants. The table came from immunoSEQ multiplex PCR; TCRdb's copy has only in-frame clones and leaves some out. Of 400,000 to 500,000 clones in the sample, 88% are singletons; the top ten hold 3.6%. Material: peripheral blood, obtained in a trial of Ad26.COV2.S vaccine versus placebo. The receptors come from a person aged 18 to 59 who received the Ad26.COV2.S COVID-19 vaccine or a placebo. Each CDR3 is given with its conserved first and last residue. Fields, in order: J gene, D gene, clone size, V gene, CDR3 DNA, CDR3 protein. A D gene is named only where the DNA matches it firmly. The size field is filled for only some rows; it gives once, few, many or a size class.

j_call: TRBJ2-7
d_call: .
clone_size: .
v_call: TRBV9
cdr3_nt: TGTGCCAGCAGCAAGGGGGGATACGAGCAGTACTTC
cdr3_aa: CASSKGGYEQYF

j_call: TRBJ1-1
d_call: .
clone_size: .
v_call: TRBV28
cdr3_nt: TGTGCCAGCAGAAGTAAGTCGTACACTGAAGCTTTCTTT
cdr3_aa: CASRSKSYTEAFF

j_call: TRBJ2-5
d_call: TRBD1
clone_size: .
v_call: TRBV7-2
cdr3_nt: TGTGCCAGCAGCTTGGGACCGGGACAGGGGGATAGGCAAGAGACCCAGTACTTC
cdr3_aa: CASSLGPGQGDRQETQYF

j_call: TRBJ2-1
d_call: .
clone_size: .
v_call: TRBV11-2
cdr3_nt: TGTGCCAGCAGCTTTACGCTGCTGGACAGCCACAATGAGCAGTTCTTC
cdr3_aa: CASSFTLLDSHNEQFF

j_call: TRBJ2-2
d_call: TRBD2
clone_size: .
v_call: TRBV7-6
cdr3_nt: TGTGCCAGCAGCTTAGTTTCGGGTAGCGGGGTTACAAACACCGGGGAGCTGTTTTTT
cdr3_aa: CASSLVSGSGVTNTGELFF

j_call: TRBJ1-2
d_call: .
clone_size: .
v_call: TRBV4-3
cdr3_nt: TGCGCCAGCAGCCAAGATCGAGGGGATGACTATGGCTACACCTTC
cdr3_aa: CASSQDRGDDYGYTF

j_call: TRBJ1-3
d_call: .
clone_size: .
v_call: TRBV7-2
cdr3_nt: TGTGCCAGCAGCTTAGTGGTCGGAGGGGGGGGTCAGAACACCATATATTTT
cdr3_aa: CASSLVVGGGGQNTIYF

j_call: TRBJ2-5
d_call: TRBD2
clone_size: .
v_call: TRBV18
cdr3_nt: TGTGCCAGCTCACCCCGTACTAGCGGGGGGGCCGAGACCCAGTACTTC
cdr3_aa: CASSPRTSGGAETQYF

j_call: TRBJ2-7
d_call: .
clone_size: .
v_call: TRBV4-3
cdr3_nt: TGCGCCAGCAGCCAAGAGTGGGGGGATCTCTACGAGCAGTACTTC
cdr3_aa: CASSQEWGDLYEQYF

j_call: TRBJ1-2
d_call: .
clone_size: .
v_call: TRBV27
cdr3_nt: TGTGCCAGCCGTTTCGGAGGAGCTAACTATGGCTACACCTTC
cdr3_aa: CASRFGGANYGYTF

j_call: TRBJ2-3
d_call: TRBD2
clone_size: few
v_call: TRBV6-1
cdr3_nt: TGTGCCAGCAGTGAAGCGCTGATCGGACTAGCGGGCACAGATACGCAGTATTTT
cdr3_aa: CASSEALIGLAGTDTQYF

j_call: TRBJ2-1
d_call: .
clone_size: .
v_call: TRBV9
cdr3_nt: TGTGCCAGCAGCCCAAAGACGGGTTACAATGAGCAGTTCTTC
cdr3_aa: CASSPKTGYNEQFF

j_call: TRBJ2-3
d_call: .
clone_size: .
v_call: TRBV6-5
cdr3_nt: TGTGCCAGCAGTTACTCAGACCACGGAGGCACAGATACGCAGTATTTT
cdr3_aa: CASSYSDHGGTDTQYF

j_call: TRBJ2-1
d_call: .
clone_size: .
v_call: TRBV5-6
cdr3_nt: TGTGCCAGCAGCTTCCAACGGGGCAACAATGAGCAGTTCTTC
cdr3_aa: CASSFQRGNNEQFF

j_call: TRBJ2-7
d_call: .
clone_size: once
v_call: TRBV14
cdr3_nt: TGTGCCAGCAGCCAAATAAGCAGGGGATTTTCCTACGAGCAGTACTTC
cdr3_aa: CASSQISRGFSYEQYF

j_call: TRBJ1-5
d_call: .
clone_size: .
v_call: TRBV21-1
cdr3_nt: TGTGCCAGCAGCAAAGGAAGGGTGGGCAATCAGCCCCAGCATTTT
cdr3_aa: CASSKGRVGNQPQHF

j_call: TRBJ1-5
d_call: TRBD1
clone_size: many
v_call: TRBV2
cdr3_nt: TGTGCCAGCACCCTAACCGGGACAGGGGTACAGCCCCAGCATTTT
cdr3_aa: CASTLTGTGVQPQHF

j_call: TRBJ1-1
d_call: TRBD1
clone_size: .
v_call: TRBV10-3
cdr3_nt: TGTGCCACCAGGGGGCTGAACACTGAAGCTTTCTTT
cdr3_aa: CATRGLNTEAFF

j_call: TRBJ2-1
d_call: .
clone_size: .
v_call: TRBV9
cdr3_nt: TGTGCCAGCAGCCTCCGCCTTGGGGGGCAAGGAGAGCAGTTCTTC
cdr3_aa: CASSLRLGGQGEQFF

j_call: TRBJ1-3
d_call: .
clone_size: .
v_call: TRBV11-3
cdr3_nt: TGTGCCAGCAGCTTAGCTGTGGGAAACACCATATATTTT
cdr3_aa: CASSLAVGNTIYF

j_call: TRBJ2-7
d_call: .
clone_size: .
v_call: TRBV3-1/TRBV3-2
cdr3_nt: TGTGCCAGCAGCCAAGGTGGCGGGACGGGCCGATACTTC
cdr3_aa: CASSQGGGTGRYF

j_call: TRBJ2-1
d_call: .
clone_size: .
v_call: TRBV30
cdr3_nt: TGTGCCTGGCGCGATGAAGACAGACGCTACAATGAGCAGTTCTTC
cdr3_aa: CAWRDEDRRYNEQFF

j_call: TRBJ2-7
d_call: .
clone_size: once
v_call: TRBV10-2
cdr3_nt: TGCGCCAGCAGTGAGTCGTGGGGGGAGTCGTACTTC
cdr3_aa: CASSESWGESYF

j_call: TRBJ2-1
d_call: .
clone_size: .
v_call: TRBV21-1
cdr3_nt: TGTGCCAGCAGCACCCAGACAGGGGGCAGGAATGAGCAGTTCTTC
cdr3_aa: CASSTQTGGRNEQFF

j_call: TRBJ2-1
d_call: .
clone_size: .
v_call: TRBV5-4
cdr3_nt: TGTGCCAGCAGCTTGGCCGGGGCCTACAATGAGCAGTTCTTC
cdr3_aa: CASSLAGAYNEQFF

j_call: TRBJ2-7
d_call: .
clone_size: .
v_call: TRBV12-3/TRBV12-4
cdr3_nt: TGTGCCAGCAGTTTCTCCTCCGAGCAGTACTTC
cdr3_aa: CASSFSSEQYF

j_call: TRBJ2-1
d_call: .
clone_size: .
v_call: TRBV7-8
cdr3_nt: TGTGCCAGCACCCCGACAGCCTCCTACAATGAGCAGTTCTTC
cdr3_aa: CASTPTASYNEQFF

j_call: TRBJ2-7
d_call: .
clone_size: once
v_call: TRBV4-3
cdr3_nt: TGCGCCAGCAGCCAAGAGGGCGGGGTATACGAGCAGTACTTC
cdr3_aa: CASSQEGGVYEQYF

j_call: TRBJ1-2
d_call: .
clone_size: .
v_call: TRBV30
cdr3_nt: TGTGCCTGTCAGACAGGAATTAGCTACACCTTC
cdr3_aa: CACQTGISYTF

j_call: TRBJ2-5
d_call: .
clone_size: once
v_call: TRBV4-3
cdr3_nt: TGCGCCAGCAGCCAAGACCCCTGGCAGGGCGGGGAGACCCAGTACTTC
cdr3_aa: CASSQDPWQGGETQYF

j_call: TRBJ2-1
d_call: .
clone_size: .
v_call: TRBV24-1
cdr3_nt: TGTGCCACCAGTGATTTAGGGGGCAATGAGCAGTTCTTC
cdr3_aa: CATSDLGGNEQFF

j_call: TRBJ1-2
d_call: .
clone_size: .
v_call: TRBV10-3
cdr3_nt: TGTGCCATCAGGGGGTTAGGACCCGTGGACTATGGCTACACCTTC
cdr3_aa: CAIRGLGPVDYGYTF

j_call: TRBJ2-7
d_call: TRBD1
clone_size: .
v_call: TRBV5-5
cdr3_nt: TGTGCCAGCAGCTTCGGGACAGGGGACGAGCAGTACTTC
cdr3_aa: CASSFGTGDEQYF

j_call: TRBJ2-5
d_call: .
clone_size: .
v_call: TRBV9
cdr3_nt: TGTGCCCTCCTCCCCCAGGGAGAAGAGACCCAGTACTTC
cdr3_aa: CALLPQGEETQYF

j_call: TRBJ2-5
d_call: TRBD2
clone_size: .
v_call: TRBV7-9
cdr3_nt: TGTGCCAGCAGCCGCGACGAGCGGGGGGGCCGGGAGACCCAGTACTTC
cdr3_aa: CASSRDERGGRETQYF

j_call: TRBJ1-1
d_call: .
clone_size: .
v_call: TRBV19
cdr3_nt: TGTGCCAGTAGTCCAGGAATTGAAGCTTTCTTT
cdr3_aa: CASSPGIEAFF

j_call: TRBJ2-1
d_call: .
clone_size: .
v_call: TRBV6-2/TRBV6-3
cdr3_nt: TGTGCCAGCAGCATGACTAGATTGAATGAGCAGTTCTTC
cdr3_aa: CASSMTRLNEQFF

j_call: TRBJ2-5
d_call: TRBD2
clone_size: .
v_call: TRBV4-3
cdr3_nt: TGCGCCAGCAGCCAGCGGACTAGCGGGGGCCGCCTTCAAGAGACCCAGTACTTC
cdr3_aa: CASSQRTSGGRLQETQYF

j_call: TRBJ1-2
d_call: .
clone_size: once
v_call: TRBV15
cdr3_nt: TGTGCCACCAGCCCACGAACGTTCAGTGATGGCTACACCTTC
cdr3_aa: CATSPRTFSDGYTF

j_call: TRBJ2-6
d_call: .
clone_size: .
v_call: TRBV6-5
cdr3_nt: TGTGCCAGCAACGAGGGGGTCGGGGCCAACGTCCTGACTTTC
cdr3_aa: CASNEGVGANVLTF

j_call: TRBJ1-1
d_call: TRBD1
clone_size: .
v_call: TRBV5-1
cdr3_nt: TGCGCCAGCAGCTTGGGACAGGGGGCTTGGGAAGCTTTCTTT
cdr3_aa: CASSLGQGAWEAFF

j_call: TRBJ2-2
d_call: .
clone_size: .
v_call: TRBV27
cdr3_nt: TGTGCCAGCAGACTCACAGGGAACACCGGGGAGCTGTTTTTT
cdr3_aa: CASRLTGNTGELFF

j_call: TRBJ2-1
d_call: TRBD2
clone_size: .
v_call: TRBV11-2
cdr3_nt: TGTGCCAGCAGCTCCACTGGGACTAGCGGGGGCTTCAATGAGCAGTTCTTC
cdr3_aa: CASSSTGTSGGFNEQFF

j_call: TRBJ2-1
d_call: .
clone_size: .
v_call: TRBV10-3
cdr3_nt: TGTGCCATCACTGAGGGGAATGAGCAGTTCTTC
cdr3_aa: CAITEGNEQFF

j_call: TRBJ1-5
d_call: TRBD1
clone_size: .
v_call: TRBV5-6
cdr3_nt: TGTGCCAGCAGCTGGGGACAGGGGTCTAGTCAGCCCCAGCATTTT
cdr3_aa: CASSWGQGSSQPQHF

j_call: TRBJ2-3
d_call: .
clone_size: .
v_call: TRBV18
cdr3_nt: TGTGCCAGCTCACCGTTGCAGACTAGCACAGATACGCAGTATTTT
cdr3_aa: CASSPLQTSTDTQYF

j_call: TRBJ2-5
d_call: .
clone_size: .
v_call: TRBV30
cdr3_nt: TGTGCCTGGACCCCATGGACGTCCCAGACCGAGACCCAGTACTTC
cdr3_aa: CAWTPWTSQTETQYF

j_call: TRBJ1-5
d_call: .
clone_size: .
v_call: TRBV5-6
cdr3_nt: TGTGCCAGCAGCTTCCGGTCCGGGGCGGGGGAAGATCAGCCCCAGCATTTT
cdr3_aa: CASSFRSGAGEDQPQHF

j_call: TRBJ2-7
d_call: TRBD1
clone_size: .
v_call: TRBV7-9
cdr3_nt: TGTGCCAGCAGCTCGACCGTGGCAGGGGGCATAACGAGCTCCTACGAGCAGTACTTC
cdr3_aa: CASSSTVAGGITSSYEQYF

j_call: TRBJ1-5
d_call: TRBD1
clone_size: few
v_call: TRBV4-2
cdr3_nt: TGTGCCAGCAGCCAAGGATCCGGGACAGGCAATCAGCCCCAGCATTTT
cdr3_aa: CASSQGSGTGNQPQHF

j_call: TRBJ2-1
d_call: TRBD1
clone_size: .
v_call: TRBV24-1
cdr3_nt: TGTGCCACCGTAGGGGACAGGGTCCATGAGCAGTTCTTC
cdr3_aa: CATVGDRVHEQFF

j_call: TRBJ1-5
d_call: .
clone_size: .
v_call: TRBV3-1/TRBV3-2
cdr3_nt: TGTGTCCAAGCAGGTTCGGCCCAGCATTTT
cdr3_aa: CVQAGSAQHF

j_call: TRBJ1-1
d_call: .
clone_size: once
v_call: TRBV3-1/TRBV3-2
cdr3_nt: TGTGCCAGCAGCCAAGATCGAGGCACTGAAGCTTTCTTT
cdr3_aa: CASSQDRGTEAFF

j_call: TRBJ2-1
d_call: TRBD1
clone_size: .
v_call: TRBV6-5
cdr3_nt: TGTGCCAGCAGACGGGACAGGGTATCCTACAATGAGCAGTTCTTC
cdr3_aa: CASRRDRVSYNEQFF

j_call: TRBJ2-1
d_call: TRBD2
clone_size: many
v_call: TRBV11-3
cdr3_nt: TGTGCCAGCAGCTTAGGGGCAGGATCGGGGGGGTCCTACAATGAGCAGTTCTTC
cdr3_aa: CASSLGAGSGGSYNEQFF

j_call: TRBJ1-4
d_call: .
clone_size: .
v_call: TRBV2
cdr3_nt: TGTGCCAGCAGGGGGAATCCCCCTGCAGGTCCTAATGAAAAACTGTTTTTT
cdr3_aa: CASRGNPPAGPNEKLFF